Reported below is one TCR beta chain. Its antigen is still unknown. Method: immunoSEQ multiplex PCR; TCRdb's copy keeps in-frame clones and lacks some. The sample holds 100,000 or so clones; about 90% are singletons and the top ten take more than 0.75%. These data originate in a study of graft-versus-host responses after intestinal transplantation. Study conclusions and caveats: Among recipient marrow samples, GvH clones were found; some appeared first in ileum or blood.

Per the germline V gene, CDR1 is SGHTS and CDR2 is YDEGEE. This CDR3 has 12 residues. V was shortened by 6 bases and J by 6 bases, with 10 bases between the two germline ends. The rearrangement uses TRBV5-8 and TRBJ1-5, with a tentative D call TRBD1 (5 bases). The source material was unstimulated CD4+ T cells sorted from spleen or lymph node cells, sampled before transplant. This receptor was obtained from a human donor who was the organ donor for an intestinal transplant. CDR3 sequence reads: CASNGGIQPQHF. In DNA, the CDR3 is TGTGCCAGCAATGGGGGGATTCAGCCCCAGCATTTT.